The 26 T cell receptor beta chains below were found in one sample sequenced in a study of shared clonotypes between healthy human individuals. Clones were read by immunoSEQ multiplex PCR, and TCRdb kept only the in-frame ones, dropping some. The sample contains a few million clones, 90% to 95% of which appear only once. Material: naive CD4+ T cells from PBMCs. As for subset: CD45RA+ positively selected. The receptors here all came from a man aged 18-30 years in good health. Some clones in this sample may be carry-over from other donors' samples.

The chain is built from TRBV28 and TRBJ1-5, with a possible D match to TRBD1 (5 bases). The germline V and J ends were trimmed by 2 bases and 0 bases, with 11 bases remaining between them. The CDR3 spans 16 residues. Germline CDR1 MDHEN, CDR2 SYDVKM. The CDR3 bases are TGTGCCAGCAGTTTACCCGCCGGGGGTAGCAATCAGCCCCAGCATTTT. This gives the protein CASSLPAGGSNQPQHF. The complete variable domain, with remaining parts taken from reference TRBV28 and TRBJ1-5, reads DVKVTQSSRYLVKRTGEKVFLECVQDMDHENMFWYRQDPGLGLRLIYFSYDVKMKEKGDIPEGYSVSREKKERFSLILESASTNQTSMYLCASSLPAGGSNQPQHFGDGTRLSIL.

This chain connects TRBV30 to TRBJ2-7; 7 bases align to TRBD1. The CDR3 runs to 18 residues. Trimming took 2 bases from V and 2 from J; bases not matched to a gene: 18. Looked up from germline, CDR1 is GTSNPN and CDR2 is SVGIG (reference sequence). CDR3 bases: TGTGCCTGGAGTAGAGGGACAGCGGCCTTCCGAGGGGCCTACGAGCAGTACTTC. Amino acid sequence: CAWSRGTAAFRGAYEQYF.

This sequence joins TRBV6-1 and TRBJ1-1; a possible D gene is TRBD1 (6 bases). The CDR3 is 14 residues long. CDR1 is MNHNS, CDR2 SASEGT, per germline. Deletions cut 8 bases from V and 1 base from J, with 14 bases between. The CDR3: CASWRGQSNTEAFF. CDR3 DNA: TGTGCCAGCTGGCGCGGACAGTCGAACACTGAAGCTTTCTTT.

The gene calls are TRBV30 and TRBJ2-3, with 9 positions matching TRBD2. The germline V gene has CDR1 GTSNPN and CDR2 SVGIG (reference sequence). This CDR3 spans 17 amino acids. The V segment lost 4 bases and the J segment 4 bases; nucleotides outside the gene matches: 15. CDR3 loop: CAWIISGRSVQADTQYF. CDR3 nucleotides: TGTGCCTGGATAATTAGCGGGAGATCTGTTCAGGCAGATACGCAGTATTTT.

This clone was seen a single time. This chain uses TRBV5-1 with TRBJ1-4; no reliable D call. The germline V and J ends were trimmed by 0 bases and 6 bases, with 12 bases remaining between them. CDR1 is SGHRS, CDR2 YFSETQ, per germline. The CDR3 contains 15 residues. The CDR3: CASSLAPGKDEKLFF. The CDR3 DNA sequence: TGCGCCAGCAGCTTGGCCCCGGGAAAGGATGAAAAACTGTTTTTT.

CDR3 in amino acids: CASSFSLGQFYASNTEAFF. In DNA, the CDR3 is TGTGCCAGCAGCTTTTCCTTGGGGCAGTTTTATGCATCGAACACTGAAGCTTTCTTT. The J gene is TRBJ1-1, the V gene TRBV7-2, with D perhaps matching TRBD1 (5 bases). The germline V and J ends were trimmed by 3 bases and 1 base, with 24 bases remaining between them. Germline lookup yields CDR1 SGHTA and CDR2 FQGNSA. CDR3 length equals 19 residues.

The V call is TRBV11-2, the J call TRBJ2-7; D unclear. The CDR3 spans 14 residues. With 2 bases removed from V and 3 bases from J, the gap between germline ends came to 11 bases. Germline values: CDR1 SGHAT, CDR2 FQNNGV. In DNA, the CDR3 is TGTGCCAGCAGCTTAAGCCAGCCACTCTACGAGCAGTACTTC. As protein: CASSLSQPLYEQYF.

CDR3 loop: CASTKAGTQGRNYEQYF. The DNA of the CDR3 is TGTGCCAGCACCAAAGCTGGGACCCAGGGGCGAAACTACGAGCAGTACTTC. This chain joins TRBV27 and TRBJ2-7; D may be TRBD1 (6 bases). V lost 7 bases, J lost 3 bases, and 25 bases lay in between. This CDR3 is built from 17 residues. Germline V gene lookup returns CDR1 MNHEY and CDR2 SMNVEV (reference sequence).

The chain carries TRBV7-8 and TRBJ1-5, with D hard to call. This CDR3 has 17 residues. Germline CDR1 is SGHVS and CDR2 is FQNEAQ. Trimming took 1 base from V and 6 from J, leaving 19 bases between them. This CDR3 is CASSLVVSPGLGQPQHF. DNA of the CDR3: TGTGCCAGCAGCTTAGTCGTGTCCCCGGGGTTGGGTCAGCCCCAGCATTTT.

The chain has TRBV6-5 and TRBJ2-7; TRBD1 matches 7 bases. This CDR3 has 12 amino acids. From germline, CDR1 is MNHEY and CDR2 SVGAGI. After removal of 6 bases from V and 5 bases from J, the junction contained 4 bases not matched to a gene. The CDR3 DNA is TGTGCCAGCAGATCCGACAGGGACGAGCAGTACTTC. Protein sequence: CASRSDRDEQYF.

Regarding this clone: The same CDR3 is also encoded by other DNA sequences in this sample. CDR3 protein: CASSGRGNQPQHF. As DNA, the CDR3 is TGTGCCAGCAGCGGCAGGGGCAATCAGCCCCAGCATTTT. This chain uses TRBV28 with TRBJ1-5; tentative D call: TRBD1 (5 bases). Germline CDR1 reads MDHEN; CDR2 reads SYDVKM. The CDR3 sequence is 13 residues long. V lost 6 bases to trimming and J lost 2 bases, with 8 bases between them.

As concerns this clone: The same CDR3 is also encoded by other DNA sequences in this sample. The chain joins TRBV5-1 to TRBJ1-3, with D unclear. Germline CDR1 reads SGHRS; CDR2 reads YFSETQ. Trimming removed 2 bases from V and 0 bases from J, with 6 bases in between. This CDR3 contains 14 residues. The CDR3 sequence is CASSFGNSGNTIYF. DNA of the CDR3: TGCGCCAGCAGCTTCGGAAACTCTGGAAACACCATATATTTT.

J is TRBJ2-3 and V is TRBV28, with 9 bases matching TRBD2. The germline CDR1 and CDR2 sequences are MDHEN and SYDVKM. CDR3 length: 15 amino acids. V lost 6 bases, J lost 4 bases, and 8 bases stayed unmatched. The CDR3 DNA reads TGTGCCAGCAGGGAGACTAGCGGACCGGCAGATACGCAGTATTTT. This gives the protein CASRETSGPADTQYF.

The chain couples TRBV19 to TRBJ1-3; D not certain. In germline, CDR1 is LNHDA, CDR2 SQIVND (reference sequence). V was pared by 6 bases and J by 4 bases, with 10 bases between. CDR3 length: 13 residues. CDR3 nucleotides: TGTGCCAGTAGCCCAGAGGACGGAAACACCATATATTTT. It specifies CASSPEDGNTIYF.

V is TRBV7-8 and J is TRBJ2-3; perhaps TRBD1 as D (6 bases). V lost 3 bases and J 0 bases, leaving 16 bases between the germline ends. Germline assignment: CDR1 SGHVS and CDR2 FQNEAQ. The CDR3 is 17 residues long. This chain's CDR3 is CASSFHREVASTDTQYF. CDR3 nucleotide sequence: TGTGCCAGCAGCTTCCACAGGGAAGTGGCTAGCACAGATACGCAGTATTTT.

The chain links TRBV5-4 to TRBJ1-1, with a possible D match to TRBD1 (5 bases). The V end was cut by 0 bases, the J end by 0 bases, with 9 bases between. CDR1 and CDR2 from the germline V gene are SGHNT and YYREEE (reference sequence). This CDR3 contains 15 residues. The CDR3 reads CASSLAGPMNTEAFF. CDR3 sequence (DNA): TGTGCCAGCAGCTTGGCGGGACCGATGAACACTGAAGCTTTCTTT.

The CDR3 DNA sequence: TGTGCCAGCAGCTCCTTGGGGGCAGGGGGAGGCTACGAGCAGTACTTC. Protein product: CASSSLGAGGGYEQYF. V usage is TRBV7-9 and J usage is TRBJ2-7; a possible D gene is TRBD1 (7 bases). CDR3 size: 16 residues. V gave up 4 bases and J gave up 3 bases, with 19 bases separating them. Germline loops: CDR1 SEHNR, CDR2 FQNEAQ (reference sequence).

Only one count was recorded for this clone. This chain uses TRBV5-1 with TRBJ2-5; 9 nucleotides match TRBD1. With V trimmed by 0 bases and J by 5 bases, 5 bases remained unmatched. The CDR3 spans 15 residues. Germline V gene lookup returns CDR1 SGHRS and CDR2 YFSETQ. CDR3 in amino acids: CASSLGTGDGETQYF. The CDR3 DNA sequence: TGCGCCAGCAGCTTGGGGACAGGGGACGGGGAGACCCAGTACTTC.

V and J are TRBV25-1 and TRBJ1-3; D unresolved. The CDR3 covers 15 residues. Trimming shortened V by 4 bases and J by 0 bases, and 10 bases separated the two germline ends. Germline V gives CDR1 MGHDK, CDR2 SYGVNS. CDR3 loop: CASSGRGYSGNTIYF. The CDR3 nucleotides read TGTGCCAGCAGTGGCCGCGGGTACTCTGGAAACACCATATATTTT. Supplemented by reference TRBV25-1 and TRBJ1-3, the full variable domain reads EADIYQTPRYLVIGTGKKITLECSQTMGHDKMYWYQQDPGMELHLIHYSYGVNSTEKGDLSSESTVSRIRTEHFPLTLESARPSHTSQYLCASSGRGYSGNTIYFGEGSWLTVV.

The chain carries TRBV6-1 and TRBJ1-1, with 12 nucleotides matching TRBD1. The length of the CDR3 is 13 residues. The trim removed 7 bases at V and 4 bases at J, leaving 1 base unmatched. Germline CDR1 MNHNS, CDR2 SASEGT. The CDR3 nucleotides are TGTGCCAGCAAGGGACAGGGGGCCACTGAAGCTTTCTTT. Its protein product is CASKGQGATEAFF.

The chain joins TRBV10-2 to TRBJ2-3; TRBD2 matches at 7 bases. J lost 8 bases, V lost 11 bases, and 13 bases had no gene match. Germline CDR1 and CDR2: WSHSY and SAAADI. The length of the CDR3 is 13 residues. CDR3 protein: CAAGPSGTGTQYF. In DNA, the CDR3 is TGCGCCGCGGGGCCGAGCGGGACCGGTACGCAGTATTTT.

V gene TRBV28 combines with J gene TRBJ2-7; 7 nucleotides line up with TRBD1. Germline V gene lookup returns CDR1 MDHEN and CDR2 SYDVKM. The CDR3 has 14 amino acids. With V trimmed by 7 bases and J by 2 bases, 8 bases remained unmatched. CDR3 DNA sequence: TGTGCCAGCATGGTACAGGGGTTAACCTACGAGCAGTACTTC. The encoded protein is CASMVQGLTYEQYF.

Details on this clone: The same CDR3 is also encoded by other DNA sequences in this sample. This chain uses TRBV5-4 with TRBJ2-5; tentatively, D is TRBD1 (5 bases). The CDR3 covers 14 residues. The germline gives CDR1 SGHNT, CDR2 YYREEE (reference sequence). V lost 0 bases, J lost 0 bases, and 6 bases lay in between. CDR3 in amino acids: CASSLGRDQETQYF. CDR3 bases: TGTGCCAGCAGCTTGGGCAGGGACCAAGAGACCCAGTACTTC.

The chain links TRBV11-2 to TRBJ2-7; no clear D gene. V was pared by 5 bases and J by 0 bases, with 14 bases between. This CDR3 is built from 15 residues. From germline, CDR1 is SGHAT and CDR2 FQNNGV. CDR3 bases: TGTGCCAGCAGCCCTTCGGCGGCCGCCTCCTACGAGCAGTACTTC. Translating gives CASSPSAAASYEQYF.

For this clone: Germline and junction disagree at one end, which may indicate a read error. This chain uses TRBV10-1 with TRBJ2-1, with TRBD2 as a possible D gene (6 bases). Germline loops: CDR1 WNHNN, CDR2 SYGVQD (reference sequence). This CDR3 region has 15 residues. The CDR3 sequence: CASSQSRSGVNEQFF. In nucleotides, the CDR3 is TGCGCCAGCAGTCAGTCAAGGTCGGGGGTCAATGAGCAGTTCTTC.

Details on this clone: This specimen includes other DNA sequences encoding the same CDR3. This rearrangement joins TRBV29-1 to TRBJ1-1; no reliable D call. This CDR3 is 13 amino acids long. V lost 4 bases, J lost 0 bases, and 9 bases lay in between. Germline V gene lookup returns CDR1 SQVTM and CDR2 ANQGSEA. In nucleotides, the CDR3 is TGCAGCGTTGGGGGAGTGTTGAACACTGAAGCTTTCTTT. Translated, it gives CSVGGVLNTEAFF.